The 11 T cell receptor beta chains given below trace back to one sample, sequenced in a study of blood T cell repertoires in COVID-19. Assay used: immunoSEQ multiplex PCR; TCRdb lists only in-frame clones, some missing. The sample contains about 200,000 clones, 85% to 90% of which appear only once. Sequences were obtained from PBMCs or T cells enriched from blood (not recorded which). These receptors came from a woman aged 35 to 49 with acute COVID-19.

CDR3 loop: CASSLNRETQYF. DNA of the CDR3: TGTGCCAGCAGCTTAAACAGGGAGACCCAGTACTTC. The V call is TRBV7-8, the J call TRBJ2-5, with D tentatively TRBD1 (5 bases). Trimming removed 2 bases at V and 5 bases at J, with 6 bases between. In germline, CDR1 is SGHVS, CDR2 FQNEAQ. The CDR3 has 12 amino acids.

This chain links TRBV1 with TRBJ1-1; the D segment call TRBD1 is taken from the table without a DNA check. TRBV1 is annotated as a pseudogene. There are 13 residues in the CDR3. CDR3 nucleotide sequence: TGCACCAGCAGCCAAGACAGGGACACTGAAGCTTTCTTT. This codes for CTSSQDRDTEAFF.

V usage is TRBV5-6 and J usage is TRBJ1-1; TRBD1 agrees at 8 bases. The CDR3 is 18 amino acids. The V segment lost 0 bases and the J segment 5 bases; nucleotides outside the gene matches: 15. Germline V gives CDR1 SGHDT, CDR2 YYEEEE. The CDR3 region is CASSLGAGQGLLGTEAFF. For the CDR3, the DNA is TGTGCCAGCAGCTTGGGGGCCGGACAGGGACTTCTCGGGACTGAAGCTTTCTTT.

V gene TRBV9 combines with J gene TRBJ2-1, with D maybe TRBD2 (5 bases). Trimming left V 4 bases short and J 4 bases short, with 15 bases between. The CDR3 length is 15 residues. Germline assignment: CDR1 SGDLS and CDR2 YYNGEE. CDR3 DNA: TGTGCCAGCAGCACCCGGGATCAGACTTACAATGAGCAGTTCTTC. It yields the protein CASSTRDQTYNEQFF.

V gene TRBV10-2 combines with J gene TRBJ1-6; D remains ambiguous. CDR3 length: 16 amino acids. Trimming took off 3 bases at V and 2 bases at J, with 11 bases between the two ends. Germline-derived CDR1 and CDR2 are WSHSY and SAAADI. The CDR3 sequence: CASSDRGRPYNSPLHF. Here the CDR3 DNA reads TGCGCCAGCAGTGACCGCGGGAGACCCTATAATTCACCCCTCCACTTT.

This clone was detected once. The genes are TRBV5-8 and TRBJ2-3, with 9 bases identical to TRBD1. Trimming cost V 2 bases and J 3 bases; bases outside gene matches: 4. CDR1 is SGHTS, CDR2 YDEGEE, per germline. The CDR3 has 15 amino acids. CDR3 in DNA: TGTGCCAGCAGCTTTCTGGGACAGGGAACAGATACGCAGTATTTT. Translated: CASSFLGQGTDTQYF.

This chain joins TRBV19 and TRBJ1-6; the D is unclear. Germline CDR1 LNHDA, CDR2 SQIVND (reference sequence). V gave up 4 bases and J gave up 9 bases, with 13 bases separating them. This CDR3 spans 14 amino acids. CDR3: CASSKPWSGSPLHF. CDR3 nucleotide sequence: TGTGCCAGTAGTAAGCCTTGGAGCGGTTCACCCCTCCACTTT.

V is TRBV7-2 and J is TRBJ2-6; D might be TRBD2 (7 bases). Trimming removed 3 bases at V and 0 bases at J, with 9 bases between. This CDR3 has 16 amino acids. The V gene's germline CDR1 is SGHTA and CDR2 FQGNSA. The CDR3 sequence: CASSLGGASGANVLTF. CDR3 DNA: TGTGCCAGCAGCTTGGGGGGGGCCTCTGGGGCCAACGTCCTGACTTTC.

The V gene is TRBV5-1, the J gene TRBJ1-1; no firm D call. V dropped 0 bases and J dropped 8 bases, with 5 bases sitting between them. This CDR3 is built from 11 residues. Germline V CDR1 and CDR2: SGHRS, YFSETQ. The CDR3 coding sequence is TGCGCCAGCAGCTTGGGTCTAGAAGCTTTCTTT. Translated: CASSLGLEAFF.

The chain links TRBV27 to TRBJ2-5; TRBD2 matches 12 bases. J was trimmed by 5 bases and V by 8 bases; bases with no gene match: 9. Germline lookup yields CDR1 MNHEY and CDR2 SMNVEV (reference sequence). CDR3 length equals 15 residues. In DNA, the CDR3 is TGTGCCAGCGGACTACTAGCGGGGGGACAGGAGACCCAGTACTTC. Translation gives CASGLLAGGQETQYF.

Here the CDR3 DNA reads TGCAGCGCCAGATCTGACTACAGGGGAGACACTGAAGCTTTCTTT. Its protein is CSARSDYRGDTEAFF. This chain connects TRBV29-1 to TRBJ1-1, with TRBD1 matching over 7 bases. The V gene end was trimmed by 7 bases and the J gene end by 3 bases; junction bases not matched to a gene: 14. The CDR3 is made up of 15 amino acids. Germline V CDR1 and CDR2: SQVTM, ANQGSEA.